The 25 T cell receptor beta chains given below trace back to one sample, sequenced in a study of cytomegalovirus exposure and HLA in healthy donors. Clones were sequenced by immunoSEQ multiplex PCR, and TCRdb holds only the in-frame ones, with some missing. The data contain under 300,000 clones, around 87% of them seen just once; the ten biggest clones take up roughly 1.2%. The sequencing input was PBMCs. Receptors were obtained from a woman aged 25 to 39 in good health and CMV-seropositive.

This chain uses TRBV9 with TRBJ2-3, with 10 bases identical to TRBD2. The CDR3 covers 17 residues. V was pared by 4 bases and J by 0 bases, with 8 bases of the junction left unmatched. Germline-derived CDR1 and CDR2 are SGDLS and YYNGEE. In DNA, the CDR3 is TGTGCCAGCAGCCCTACTAGCGGGACGATTAGCACAGATACGCAGTATTTT. Translating gives CASSPTSGTISTDTQYF.

V is TRBV30 and J is TRBJ1-1; 9 bases agree with TRBD1. This CDR3 has 15 residues. Germline V gene lookup returns CDR1 GTSNPN and CDR2 SVGIG (reference sequence). The junction had 9 bases not matched to a gene; V was cut back by 2 bases and J by 5 bases. The CDR3 nucleotides read TGTGCCTGGAGTCGCCCGACAGGGGGGGGTACTGAAGCTTTCTTT. Its protein is CAWSRPTGGGTEAFF.

This chain joins TRBV5-8 and TRBJ1-4, with D perhaps TRBD1 (5 bases). Germline loops: CDR1 SGHTS, CDR2 YDEGEE. The CDR3 extends over 14 amino acids. V was pared by 1 base and J by 8 bases, with 12 bases between. CDR3 sequence reads: CASSLWQGGEKLFF. CDR3 bases: TGTGCCAGCAGCTTGTGGCAGGGCGGCGAAAAACTGTTTTTT.

The rearrangement uses TRBV11-3 and TRBJ2-7; tentative D call: TRBD2 (6 bases). Germline values: CDR1 SGHNT, CDR2 YENEEA. This CDR3 is built from 13 residues. The ends were cut back, 4 bases at V and 2 bases at J, with 9 bases in the middle. CDR3 coding DNA: TGTGCCAGCAGCTCGACGGGGGCCTACGAGCAGTACTTC. Its translation is CASSSTGAYEQYF.

The CDR3, as DNA: TGTGCCAGCAGTGAAGGGAGGGGAGATAGAAAACTGTTTTTT. It yields the protein CASSEGRGDRKLFF. This chain uses TRBV2 with TRBJ1-4, with a possible D match to TRBD1 (5 bases). V was shortened by 1 base and J by 10 bases, with 13 bases between the two germline ends. Germline CDR1 is SNHLY and CDR2 is FYNNEI. The CDR3 is made up of 14 amino acids.

The chain couples TRBV7-9 to TRBJ2-1; TRBD2 aligns across 12 bases. J was trimmed by 9 bases and V by 2 bases; bases with no gene match: 8. Germline values: CDR1 SEHNR, CDR2 FQNEAQ (reference sequence). The CDR3 loop spans 16 amino acids. For the CDR3, the DNA is TGTGCCAGCAGCTTAAGGGCTAGCGGGAGGGCCGGTGAGCAGTTCTTC. It translates to CASSLRASGRAGEQFF.

The V and J genes are TRBV5-1 and TRBJ2-1; D not resolved. This CDR3 is 15 amino acids long. The germline gives CDR1 SGHRS, CDR2 YFSETQ. The V end was cut by 0 bases, the J end by 0 bases, with 7 bases between. CDR3: CASSLGSSSYNEQFF. CDR3 nucleotides: TGCGCCAGCAGCTTGGGATCGAGCTCCTACAATGAGCAGTTCTTC.

The chain recombines TRBV5-1 with TRBJ2-3; 12 bases are a match to TRBD2. Germline CDR1 is SGHRS and CDR2 is YFSETQ. The CDR3 sequence is 15 residues long. After removal of 4 bases from V and 3 bases from J, the junction contained 3 bases not matched to a gene. The CDR3: CASSMGLAGTDTQYF. The CDR3 coding sequence is TGCGCCAGCAGCATGGGACTAGCGGGTACAGATACGCAGTATTTT. Filled out from reference TRBV5-1 and TRBJ2-3, the complete variable domain reads KAGVTQTPRYLIKTRGQQVTLSCSPISGHRSVSWYQQTPGQGLQFLFEYFSETQRNKGNFPGRFSGRQFSNSRSEMNVSTLELGDSALYLCASSMGLAGTDTQYFGPGTRLTVL.

The chain is built from TRBV7-6 and TRBJ1-4; unclear D gene. The V end lost 5 bases, the J end lost 8 bases, and 9 bases lay between the germline ends. CDR1 and CDR2 from the germline V gene are SGHVS and FNYEAQ. This CDR3 contains 12 residues. The DNA for the CDR3 is TGTGCCAGCAGCCCTTTACAGGAAAAACTGTTTTTT. As protein: CASSPLQEKLFF. Complete variable domain (other parts from reference TRBV7-6 and TRBJ1-4): GAGVSQSPRYKVTKRGQDVALRCDPISGHVSLYWYRQALGQGPEFLTYFNYEAQQDKSGLPNDRFSAERPEGSISTLTIQRTEQRDSAMYRCASSPLQEKLFFGSGTQLSVL.

The chain is built from TRBV5-4 and TRBJ2-7, with 11 nucleotides matching TRBD2. The V gene end was trimmed by 4 bases and the J gene end by 2 bases; junction bases not matched to a gene: 11. The CDR3 has 17 residues. CDR1 is SGHNT and CDR2 is YYREEE in the germline V gene (reference sequence). CDR3 sequence reads: CASSQRWGLAVPYEQYF. CDR3 coding DNA: TGTGCCAGCAGCCAACGGTGGGGACTAGCGGTTCCCTACGAGCAGTACTTC.

The gene calls are TRBV6-1 and TRBJ2-7; possibly TRBD2 for D (5 bases). Trimming took off 0 bases at V and 1 base at J, with 13 bases between the two ends. In germline, CDR1 is MNHNS, CDR2 SASEGT. The CDR3 contains 16 residues. CDR3 sequence reads: CASSEAGVLTSYEQYF. Here the CDR3 DNA reads TGTGCCAGCAGTGAAGCGGGAGTTTTGACGTCCTACGAGCAGTACTTC.

J is TRBJ2-6 and V is TRBV2, with D possibly TRBD1 on 5 matching bases. The CDR3 covers 16 residues. The V end was cut by 10 bases, the J end by 1 base, with 17 bases between. Germline V CDR1 and CDR2: SNHLY, FYNNEI. CDR3 DNA sequence: TGTGCCACCCGATTCCCACAGGCATCTGGGGCCAACGTCCTGACTTTC. Amino acids: CATRFPQASGANVLTF. Full variable domain (remainder filled in from reference TRBV2 and TRBJ2-6): EPEVTQTPSHQVTQMGQEVILRCVPISNHLYFYWYRQILGQKVEFLVSFYNNEISEKSEIFDDQFSVERPDGSNFTLKIRSTKLEDSAMYFCATRFPQASGANVLTFGAGSRLTVL.

The chain employs TRBV7-9 and TRBJ2-5; TRBD1 matches 9 bases. In germline, CDR1 is SEHNR, CDR2 FQNEAQ (reference sequence). This CDR3 comprises 15 residues. Trimming cost V 5 bases and J 6 bases; bases outside gene matches: 10. The CDR3 reads CASSPRDREWKTQYF. CDR3 bases: TGTGCCAGCAGCCCCCGGGACAGGGAATGGAAGACCCAGTACTTC.

This chain uses TRBV7-8 with TRBJ2-5, with 8 bases fitting TRBD2. V gave up 5 bases and J gave up 2 bases; unmatched junction bases: 10. The CDR3 has 16 amino acids. Germline CDR1 and CDR2: SGHVS and FQNEAQ. The CDR3 DNA sequence: TGTGCCAGCAGCAGAATCGGGACTAGTAGGCAAGAGACCCAGTACTTC. It encodes CASSRIGTSRQETQYF.

The chain couples TRBV28 to TRBJ1-4; D is perhaps TRBD1 (5 bases). This CDR3 contains 15 residues. The germline V gene has CDR1 MDHEN and CDR2 SYDVKM. Deletions cut 6 bases from V and 6 bases from J, with 17 bases between. CDR3 nucleotide sequence: TGTGCCAGCAGCGGCGGGGGGACTAGTGATGAAAAACTGTTTTTT. Residues: CASSGGGTSDEKLFF.

The rearrangement uses TRBV19 and TRBJ1-2; no reliable D call. V shed 5 bases and J shed 3 bases, with 10 bases lying between them. In germline, CDR1 is LNHDA, CDR2 SQIVND (reference sequence). This CDR3 region has 13 residues. DNA for the CDR3: TGTGCCAGTAGTTTACGGGTGCACTATGGCTACACCTTC. Amino acid sequence: CASSLRVHYGYTF.

V usage is TRBV6-1 and J usage is TRBJ2-7; TRBD1 might be the D (5 bases). This CDR3 has 17 residues. Germline-derived CDR1 and CDR2 are MNHNS and SASEGT. V lost 2 bases and J 6 bases, leaving 23 bases between the germline ends. CDR3 nucleotide sequence: TGTGCCAGCAGTGAATTTGCTTTCCTGACAGCACCTTTCGAGCAGTACTTC. Amino acid sequence: CASSEFAFLTAPFEQYF.

The gene calls are TRBV2 and TRBJ2-7; TRBD2 aligns across 8 bases. The CDR3 totals 13 residues. The V gene's germline CDR1 is SNHLY and CDR2 FYNNEI. The trim removed 5 bases at V and 3 bases at J, leaving 3 bases unmatched. The CDR3 sequence: CASSSGLDYEQYF. The DNA of the CDR3 is TGTGCCAGCAGTTCGGGACTAGACTACGAGCAGTACTTC.

The chain carries TRBV28 and TRBJ2-1; D is perhaps TRBD2 (7 bases). CDR1 and CDR2 from the germline V gene are MDHEN and SYDVKM. There are 13 residues in the CDR3. Trimming shortened V by 8 bases and J by 7 bases, and 15 bases separated the two germline ends. CDR3 DNA: TGTGCCAGCGGTGGCGGGGGCCTTAATGAGCAGTTCTTC. It specifies CASGGGGLNEQFF. The full variable domain, in which reference TRBV28 and TRBJ2-1 provide the parts outside the CDR3, is DVKVTQSSRYLVKRTGEKVFLECVQDMDHENMFWYRQDPGLGLRLIYFSYDVKMKEKGDIPEGYSVSREKKERFSLILESASTNQTSMYLCASGGGGLNEQFFGPGTRLTVL.

This clone was picked up a small number of times. The chain combines TRBV7-9 with TRBJ1-2, with TRBD1 matching 7 bases. V lost 5 bases and J lost 6; bases outside the gene matches: 12. CDR1 SEHNR and CDR2 FQNEAQ come from the germline V gene (reference sequence). The length of the CDR3 is 15 residues. The CDR3 nucleotides are TGTGCCAGCAGCGCCGCGGACAGGACCTCCCATGGCTACACCTTC. Protein product: CASSAADRTSHGYTF.

With regard to this clone: Other DNA sequences in the sample encode the same CDR3. This chain connects TRBV19 to TRBJ2-7, with TRBD1 matching over 10 bases. In germline, CDR1 is LNHDA, CDR2 SQIVND (reference sequence). J was trimmed by 3 bases and V by 8 bases; bases with no gene match: 7. This CDR3 is 14 amino acids long. CDR3 coding DNA: TGTGCCAGTTCACCCGGGACAGGGGTCTACGAGCAGTACTTC. Residues: CASSPGTGVYEQYF.

The genes are TRBV7-9 and TRBJ1-2; weak D call: TRBD1 (5 bases). Trimming removed 1 base from V and 3 bases from J, with 9 bases in between. Per germline, CDR1 SEHNR and CDR2 FQNEAQ (reference sequence). The CDR3 is 14 residues long. CDR3 residues: CASSLGGWDYGYTF. The CDR3 bases are TGTGCCAGCAGCTTAGGGGGCTGGGACTATGGCTACACCTTC. Using reference TRBV7-9 and TRBJ1-2 for the parts outside the CDR3, the full variable domain is DTGVSQNPRHKITKRGQNVTFRCDPISEHNRLYWYRQTLGQGPEFLTYFQNEAQLEKSRLLSDRFSAERPKGSFSTLEIQRTEQGDSAMYLCASSLGGWDYGYTFGSGTRLTVV.

This clone was detected a few times. This rearrangement joins TRBV2 to TRBJ1-5; 7 bases are shared with TRBD1. There are 15 residues in the CDR3. The germline V gene encodes CDR1 SNHLY and CDR2 FYNNEI. Trimming at V came to 7 bases and at J to 2 bases, leaving 8 bases not matched to a gene. The CDR3 here is CASTRAGTGNQPQHF. For the CDR3, the DNA is TGTGCCAGCACCAGGGCGGGGACAGGCAATCAGCCCCAGCATTTT.

The rearrangement joins TRBV7-8 to TRBJ2-2; the match to TRBD1 covers 9 bases. V lost 0 bases to trimming and J lost 11 bases; unmatched junction nucleotides: 7. CDR1 is SGHVS, CDR2 FQNEAQ, per germline. This CDR3 comprises 15 residues. The CDR3 protein is CASSLAKGTGPELFF. The CDR3 DNA reads TGTGCCAGCAGCTTAGCGAAAGGGACAGGGCCAGAGCTGTTTTTT. The variable domain in full, completed from reference TRBV7-8 and TRBJ2-2, reads GAGVSQSPRYKVAKRGQDVALRCDPISGHVSLFWYQQALGQGPEFLTYFQNEAQLDKSGLPSDRFFAERPEGSVSTLKIQRTQQEDSAVYLCASSLAKGTGPELFFGEGSRLTVL.

The gene calls are TRBV5-4 and TRBJ2-6; D is perhaps TRBD1 (6 bases). Germline CDR1 reads SGHNT; CDR2 reads YYREEE (reference sequence). The CDR3 contains 20 residues. Deletions cut 4 bases from V and 0 bases from J, with 23 bases between. The CDR3 DNA follows: TGTGCCAGCAGCCTGGGGGCAGGGATTTCCATGAGCTCTGGGGCCAACGTCCTGACTTTC. Translating it yields CASSLGAGISMSSGANVLTF.